This T cell receptor (beta chain) was identified in a study of breast tumors, draining lymph nodes, adjacent tissues. Study-level points and caveats: Most tumor T cells seemingly derive from lymph node, then expand in tumor. Tumor repertoires ranked between lymph nodes and nontumor tissue in diversity, with V and J gene preferences.

Samples came from axillary lymph nodes draining the breast cancer. This CDR3 is 13 amino acids long. The germline CDR1 and CDR2 sequences are MNHNS and SASEGT. The V and J ends lost 2 bases and 0 bases respectively, with 4 bases between them. TCRdb re-called the multiplex PCR reads through MiXCR, storing one row per CDR3 protein. The repertoire has some 100,000 distinct CDR3 sequences, around 20% of them found once; the top ten carry over 1%. This clonotype was counted only a few times. Its target is not known. The clonotype was recovered from a female donor with breast cancer. Some clones in this sample may be carry-over from other donors' samples. Sequencing was carried out using axillary lymph node tissue. The gene calls are TRBV6-1 and TRBJ1-1; no clear D gene. The DNA of the CDR3 is TGTGCCAGCAGTGAATCTTTGAACACTGAAGCTTTCTTT. As protein: CASSESLNTEAFF.